This T cell receptor beta chain was sequenced during a study of cytomegalovirus exposure and HLA in healthy donors. Note on this clone: Its specificity is unknown.

Findings and limits, study-wide: Follow-up analysis seemed to connect common viral pathogens with several of the most significant clusters identified. When analyzed later, a missense DCLRE1C variant was found to be linked to TCR beta V- and J-gene trimming.

Germline V gene lookup returns CDR1 LGHNA and CDR2 YNFKEQ. This CDR3 spans 15 amino acids. Trimming at V came to 7 bases and at J to 3 bases, leaving 5 bases not matched to a gene. The PCR had 60 Vbeta and 13 Jbeta primers. Clones were read by immunoSEQ multiplex PCR, and TCRdb kept only the in-frame ones, dropping some. The repertoire table contains around 140,000 clones. The chain joins TRBV4-2 to TRBJ2-3, with 12 positions matching TRBD2. The sample comprised PBMCs. The receptor was isolated from a male donor in good health and CMV-seronegative. The CDR3 DNA follows: TGTGCCAGCACAAAGACTAGCGGGAGTACAGATACGCAGTATTTT. The encoded protein is CASTKTSGSTDTQYF.